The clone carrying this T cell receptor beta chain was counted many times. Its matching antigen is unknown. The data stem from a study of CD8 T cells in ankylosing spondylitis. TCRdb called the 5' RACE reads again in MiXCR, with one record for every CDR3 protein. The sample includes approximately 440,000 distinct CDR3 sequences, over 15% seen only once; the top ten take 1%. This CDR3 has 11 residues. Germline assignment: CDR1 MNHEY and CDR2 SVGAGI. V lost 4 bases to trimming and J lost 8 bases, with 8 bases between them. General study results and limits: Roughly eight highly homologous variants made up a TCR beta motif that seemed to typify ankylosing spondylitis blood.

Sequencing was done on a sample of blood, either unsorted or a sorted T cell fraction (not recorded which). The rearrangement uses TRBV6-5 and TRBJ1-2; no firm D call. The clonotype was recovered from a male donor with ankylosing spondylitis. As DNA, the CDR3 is TGTGCCAGCAGTTCTGGGCACGGCTACACCTTC. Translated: CASSSGHGYTF.